The T cell receptor (beta chain) under discussion was sequenced for a study of post-analysis software for immune sequencing data. Study at large: Courses of disease covered relapsing-remitting, secondary progressive and progressive-relapsing multiple sclerosis.

Every TCR beta cDNA library bore unique molecular identifiers. Via MiXCR, TCRdb re-called the PCR reads, giving one row per CDR3 protein. The profile shows about 500,000 distinct CDR3 sequences, roughly 45% of them singletons. Study conclusions and caveats: A significant reduction in normalized Chao1 diversity was observed in multiple sclerosis patients versus controls. Samples sharing a preparation batch grouped tightly together when assessed by F measure.

As concerns this clonotype: What it binds is unknown.

The origin of this receptor is a girl aged 10 to 17 with multiple sclerosis. The sequencing sample was made of blood.

This CDR3 is CSVEDTGLGYNEQFF. The CDR3 DNA follows: TGCAGCGTTGAAGACACAGGCTTAGGCTACAATGAGCAGTTCTTC. The V gene is TRBV29-1, the J gene TRBJ2-1; tentatively, D is TRBD1 (5 bases). The V gene's germline CDR1 is SQVTM and CDR2 ANQGSEA. This CDR3 has 15 amino acids. The germline V and J ends were trimmed by 0 bases and 3 bases, with 12 bases remaining between them.